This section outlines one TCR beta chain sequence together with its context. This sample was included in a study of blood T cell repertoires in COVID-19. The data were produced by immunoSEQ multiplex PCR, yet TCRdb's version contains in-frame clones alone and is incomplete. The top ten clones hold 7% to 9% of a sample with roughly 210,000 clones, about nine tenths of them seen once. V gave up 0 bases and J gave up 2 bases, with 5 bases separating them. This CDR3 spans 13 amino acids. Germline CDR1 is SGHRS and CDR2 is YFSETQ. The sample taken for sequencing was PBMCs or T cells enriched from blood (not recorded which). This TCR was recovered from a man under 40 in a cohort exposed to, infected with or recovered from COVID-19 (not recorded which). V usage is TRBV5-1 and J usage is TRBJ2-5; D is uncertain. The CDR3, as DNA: TGCGCCAGCAGCTTGGGGCAGCAAGAGACCCAGTACTTC. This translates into CASSLGQQETQYF.